A single sample gave rise to the 23 T cell receptor beta chains below, sequenced in a study of T cell repertoires in cytomegalovirus infection. TCRdb re-called the reads through MiXCR, storing one row per CDR3 protein. Among roughly 230,000 distinct CDR3 sequences, approximately 15% were seen once, and the ten largest hold around 47%. Sequencing was done on a sample of CD8+ T cells from PBMCs. The receptors derive from a human donor in good health (CMV status not recorded). Some clones in this sample may be carry-over from other donors' samples.

V usage is TRBV6-6 and J usage is TRBJ2-1; TRBD2 might be the D (6 bases). The CDR3 loop spans 18 amino acids. CDR1 is MNHNY and CDR2 is SVGAGI in the germline V gene (reference sequence). V dropped 5 bases and J dropped 2 bases, with 22 bases sitting between them. The CDR3 region is CASSTRGLWASTYNEQFF. In DNA, the CDR3 is TGTGCCAGCAGTACGAGAGGACTATGGGCATCTACCTACAATGAGCAGTTCTTC.

This clonotype has only a few counts. The chain has TRBV10-3 and TRBJ1-1; D is unclear. This CDR3 is built from 15 residues. Per the germline V gene, CDR1 is ENHRY and CDR2 is SYGVKD. V was cut by 0 bases and J by 0 bases, with 8 bases left in between. The CDR3 here is CAISESKGMNTEAFF. The CDR3 nucleotides are TGTGCCATCAGTGAGTCGAAGGGCATGAACACTGAAGCTTTCTTT.

This clonotype was found a few times. The chain carries TRBV2 and TRBJ2-1, with 11 positions matching TRBD2. The CDR3 length is 18 residues. Germline V gene sequence: CDR1 SNHLY, CDR2 FYNNEI. The V gene end was trimmed by 7 bases and the J gene end by 4 bases; junction bases not matched to a gene: 15. The CDR3 DNA follows: TGTGCCAGCATTGGAGACCGCTCTAGCGGGGGGCGTTACAATGAGCAGTTCTTC. Encoded protein: CASIGDRSSGGRYNEQFF.

In its sample, this clonotype was seen many times. J is TRBJ2-7 and V is TRBV6-1, with a possible D match to TRBD1 (5 bases). The CDR3 is 16 amino acids. Trimming left V 2 bases short and J 6 bases short, with 20 bases between. CDR1 and CDR2 from the germline V gene are MNHNS and SASEGT. The CDR3 reads CASSEYGAGLGPEQYF. The CDR3, as DNA: TGTGCCAGCAGTGAATATGGGGCAGGGTTGGGGCCCGAGCAGTACTTC.

V is TRBV14 and J is TRBJ2-2; no reliable D call. Germline V gene sequence: CDR1 SGHDN, CDR2 FVKESK. Trimming removed 1 base from V and 0 bases from J, with 6 bases in between. This CDR3 spans 15 amino acids. Here the CDR3 reads CASSQGIANTGELFF. CDR3 sequence (DNA): TGTGCCAGCAGCCAAGGGATTGCGAACACCGGGGAGCTGTTTTTT.

The chain couples TRBV12-3 or TRBV12-4 to TRBJ2-3, with a possible D match to TRBD1 (6 bases). The CDR3 is 14 amino acids. Trimming removed 10 bases from V and 0 bases from J, with 14 bases in between. CDR3: CATNRARSTDTQYF. CDR3 nucleotide sequence: TGTGCCACCAACAGGGCGAGGAGCACAGATACGCAGTATTTT.

J is TRBJ2-7 and V is TRBV25-1; 11 bases line up with TRBD1. Trimming took 2 bases from V and 3 from J; bases not matched to a gene: 6. From germline, CDR1 is MGHDK and CDR2 SYGVNS. The CDR3 covers 16 residues. The CDR3 nucleotides read TGTGCCAGCAGTGAAGGCGCCGGGACAGGGGGCTACGAGCAGTACTTC. It specifies CASSEGAGTGGYEQYF.

The V call is TRBV20-1, the J call TRBJ2-2; D may match TRBD1 or TRBD2 (6 bases each). V shed 6 bases and J shed 3 bases, with 17 bases lying between them. From germline, CDR1 is DFQATT and CDR2 SNEGSKA (reference sequence). The CDR3 loop spans 15 amino acids. CDR3 protein: CSARRGAVDTGELFF. As DNA, the CDR3 is TGCAGTGCCCGTAGGGGGGCTGTGGACACCGGGGAGCTGTTTTTT.

This clonotype came up a few times. The chain joins TRBV12-3 or TRBV12-4 to TRBJ2-2, with D possibly being TRBD2 (5 bases). The CDR3 extends over 15 amino acids. Trimming cost V 6 bases and J 4 bases, with 15 bases left between them. The CDR3 region has the DNA TGTGCCAGCAGCCCAATAGATCGGGGCACCGGGGAGCTGTTTTTT. Amino acids: CASSPIDRGTGELFF.

The J gene is TRBJ1-1, the V gene TRBV19; D call uncertain. Per germline, CDR1 LNHDA and CDR2 SQIVND (reference sequence). This CDR3 has 14 residues. V was shortened by 1 base and J by 0 bases, with 6 bases between the two germline ends. In DNA, the CDR3 is TGTGCCAGTAGTATAGGGGCCATGAACACTGAAGCTTTCTTT. It is translated as CASSIGAMNTEAFF.

This clonotype was observed at least ten times. V usage is TRBV19 and J usage is TRBJ1-3, with 7 bases aligning to TRBD1. J lost 8 bases, V lost 3 bases, and 7 bases had no gene match. Germline V gene lookup returns CDR1 LNHDA and CDR2 SQIVND (reference sequence). The CDR3 covers 14 residues. DNA for the CDR3: TGTGCCAGTAGTATGCACAGGGGTTTGGACACCATATATTTT. Its protein product is CASSMHRGLDTIYF.

This rearrangement joins TRBV4-2 to TRBJ2-1; 8 positions agree with TRBD2. This CDR3 is built from 16 residues. Germline V gives CDR1 LGHNA, CDR2 YNFKEQ. Unmatched junction bases numbered 7, after V lost 1 base and J lost 5 bases. This chain's CDR3 is CASSQVSSGEDNEQFF. In DNA form, the CDR3 reads TGTGCCAGCAGCCAAGTGAGTAGCGGGGAGGACAATGAGCAGTTCTTC.

The J gene is TRBJ2-1, the V gene TRBV7-8, with 7 bases fitting TRBD2. J lost 9 bases, V lost 3 bases, and 2 bases had no gene match. This CDR3 comprises 12 residues. In germline, CDR1 is SGHVS, CDR2 FQNEAQ. CDR3: CASSLWGGEQFF. CDR3 in DNA: TGTGCCAGCAGCTTGTGGGGGGGTGAGCAGTTCTTC.

This clonotype was seen repeatedly, ten times or more. This chain links TRBV7-2 with TRBJ1-4; 9 bases fit TRBD1. J was trimmed by 0 bases and V by 3 bases; bases with no gene match: 14. This CDR3 is 20 amino acids long. Germline V gene sequence: CDR1 SGHTA, CDR2 FQGNSA. CDR3 sequence: CASSFHPPGQGSATNEKLFF. The CDR3, as DNA: TGTGCCAGCAGCTTCCACCCACCGGGACAGGGCTCTGCAACTAATGAAAAACTGTTTTTT.

The chain is built from TRBV11-2 and TRBJ2-7; 7 bases line up with TRBD1. CDR1 and CDR2 (germline): SGHAT, FQNNGV. The V and J ends lost 5 bases and 2 bases, in that order; junction bases with no gene match: 6. CDR3 size: 14 residues. DNA of the CDR3: TGTGCCAGCAGCGTAGGGGGCCCACCCTACGAGCAGTACTTC. Protein product: CASSVGGPPYEQYF.

This clonotype turned up a few times. The V and J genes are TRBV19 and TRBJ1-5, with D unclear. V gave up 3 bases and J gave up 3 bases, with 3 bases separating them. Germline V gene lookup returns CDR1 LNHDA and CDR2 SQIVND (reference sequence). The CDR3 length is 12 residues. This CDR3 reads CASSIDNQPQHF. The CDR3, as DNA: TGTGCCAGTAGTATTGACAATCAGCCCCAGCATTTT.

The chain combines TRBV7-4 with TRBJ1-1, with no clear D. Germline CDR1 and CDR2: SGHVT and SQSDAQ. The CDR3 sequence is 13 residues long. V lost 5 bases and J 1 base, leaving 8 bases between the germline ends. This chain's CDR3 is CASSAGPNTEAFF. The CDR3 DNA reads as TGTGCCAGCAGCGCGGGTCCGAACACTGAAGCTTTCTTT.

This clonotype was seen repeatedly, ten times or more. The CDR3 nucleotides are TGTGCCAGCAAAAAGGAAGGGACAGGGCCCAACACTGAAGCTTTCTTT. Protein: CASKKEGTGPNTEAFF. V and J are TRBV7-9 and TRBJ1-1; TRBD1 matches at 9 bases. Germline trimming cut 7 bases from V and 2 bases from J; bases unmatched to any gene: 11. Germline values: CDR1 SEHNR, CDR2 FQNEAQ (reference sequence). This CDR3 has 16 residues.

The V and J genes are TRBV12-3 or TRBV12-4 and TRBJ1-1, with 7 bases aligning to TRBD1. The CDR3 has 16 amino acids. J was trimmed by 3 bases and V by 3 bases; bases with no gene match: 10. This chain's CDR3 is CASSFMSRGRYTEAFF. The CDR3, as DNA: TGTGCCAGCAGTTTTATGTCGAGGGGGCGGTACACTGAAGCTTTCTTT.

In its sample, this clonotype was seen a few times. This rearrangement joins TRBV6-2 or TRBV6-3 to TRBJ1-6; D ambiguous. Between the trimmed V and J ends, which lost 2 bases and 8 bases, there was a span of 16 bases. The germline V gene has CDR1 MNHEY and CDR2 SVGEGT. CDR3 length: 16 amino acids. The CDR3 bases are TGTGCCAGCAGTTACGGCCAGAACCCAAGGGATTCACCCCTCCACTTT. Protein product: CASSYGQNPRDSPLHF.

This clonotype was seen ten or more times. The chain couples TRBV7-2 to TRBJ2-3, with D uncertain. V lost 5 bases and J lost 5, with 11 bases in between. The germline V gene encodes CDR1 SGHTA and CDR2 FQGNSA. CDR3 length: 13 amino acids. The CDR3 DNA is TGTGCCAGCAGCCCAAACGAAAGAGATACGCAGTATTTT. Its protein product is CASSPNERDTQYF.

There are many counts of this clonotype. The CDR3 loop reads CASSLGTGFLYEQYF. The CDR3 DNA reads TGTGCCAGCAGCTTAGGGACAGGGTTTCTCTACGAGCAGTACTTC. The rearrangement links TRBV11-2 to TRBJ2-7, with TRBD1 matching over 8 bases. V shed 1 base, J shed 3 bases, and the junction held 5 bases outside the gene matches. CDR1 is SGHAT, CDR2 FQNNGV, per germline. This CDR3 is 15 amino acids long.

This clonotype was counted many times. The J gene is TRBJ2-1, the V gene TRBV12-3 or TRBV12-4; 7 positions match TRBD1. With 6 bases clipped from V and 7 bases from J, the junction kept 9 bases outside the gene matches. This CDR3 is 14 amino acids long. CDR3 amino acids: CASRGDSFWNEQFF. CDR3 DNA sequence: TGTGCCAGCAGGGGGGACAGTTTCTGGAATGAGCAGTTCTTC.